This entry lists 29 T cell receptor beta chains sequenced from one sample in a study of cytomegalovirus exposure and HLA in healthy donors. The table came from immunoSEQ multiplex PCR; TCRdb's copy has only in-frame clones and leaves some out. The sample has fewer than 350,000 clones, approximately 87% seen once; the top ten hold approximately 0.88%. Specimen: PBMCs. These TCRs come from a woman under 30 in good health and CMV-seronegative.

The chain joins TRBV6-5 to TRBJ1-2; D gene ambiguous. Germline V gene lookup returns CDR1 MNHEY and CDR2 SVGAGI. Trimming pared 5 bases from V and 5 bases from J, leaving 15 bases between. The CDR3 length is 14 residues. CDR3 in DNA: TGTGCCAGCAGTCCCGCGAGTTCATGGTATGGCTACACCTTC. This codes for CASSPASSWYGYTF.

The CDR3 protein is CATSRDTYNEQFF. CDR3 DNA: TGTGCCACCAGCAGAGATACTTACAATGAGCAGTTCTTC. The chain joins TRBV15 to TRBJ2-1; D call uncertain. Trimming shortened V by 0 bases and J by 4 bases, and 4 bases separated the two germline ends. Germline V gives CDR1 LNHNV, CDR2 YYDKDF (reference sequence). The CDR3 covers 13 residues.

The CDR3 coding sequence is TGTGCCAGTAGTCCGGGGGGGGAAGTTCCCAAAAACATTCAGTACTTC. This gives the protein CASSPGGEVPKNIQYF. V is TRBV19 and J is TRBJ2-4; TRBD2 agrees at 8 bases. The CDR3 totals 16 residues. The V segment lost 5 bases and the J segment 2 bases; nucleotides outside the gene matches: 8. Germline assignment: CDR1 LNHDA and CDR2 SQIVND (reference sequence).

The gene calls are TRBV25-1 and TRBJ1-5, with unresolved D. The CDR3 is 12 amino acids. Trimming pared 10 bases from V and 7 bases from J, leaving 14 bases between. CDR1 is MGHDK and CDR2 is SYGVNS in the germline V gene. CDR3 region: CATSVGNQPQHF. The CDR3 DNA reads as TGTGCCACCTCGGTCGGGAACCAGCCCCAGCATTTT.

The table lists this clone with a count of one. As DNA, the CDR3 is TGTGCCAGCAGTGAATTCAGTCCTTCCTCCTACGAGCAGTACTTC. Translated: CASSEFSPSSYEQYF. The chain recombines TRBV2 with TRBJ2-7; D not certain. Trimming took off 2 bases at V and 0 bases at J, with 11 bases between the two ends. Germline assignment: CDR1 SNHLY and CDR2 FYNNEI. The CDR3 contains 15 residues.

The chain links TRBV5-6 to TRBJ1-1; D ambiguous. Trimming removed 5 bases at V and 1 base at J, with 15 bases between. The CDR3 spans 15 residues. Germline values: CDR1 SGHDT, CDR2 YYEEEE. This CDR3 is CASSWSIVGNTEAFF. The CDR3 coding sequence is TGTGCCAGCAGTTGGAGTATTGTTGGGAACACTGAAGCTTTCTTT.

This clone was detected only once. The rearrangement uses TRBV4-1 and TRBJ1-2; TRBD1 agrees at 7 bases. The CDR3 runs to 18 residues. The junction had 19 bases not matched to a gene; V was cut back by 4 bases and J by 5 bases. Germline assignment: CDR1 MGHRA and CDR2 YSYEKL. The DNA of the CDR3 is TGCGCCAGCAGCCTTTCCAGGACAGGACACCTAGCTCCTTATGGCTACACCTTC. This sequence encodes CASSLSRTGHLAPYGYTF.

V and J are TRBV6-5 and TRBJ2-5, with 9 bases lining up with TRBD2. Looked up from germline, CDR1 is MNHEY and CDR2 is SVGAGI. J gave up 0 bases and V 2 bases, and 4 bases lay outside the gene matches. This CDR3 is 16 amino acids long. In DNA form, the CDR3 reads TGTGCCAGCAGTTACGGGACTAGCCTGTACCAAGAGACCCAGTACTTC. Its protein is CASSYGTSLYQETQYF.

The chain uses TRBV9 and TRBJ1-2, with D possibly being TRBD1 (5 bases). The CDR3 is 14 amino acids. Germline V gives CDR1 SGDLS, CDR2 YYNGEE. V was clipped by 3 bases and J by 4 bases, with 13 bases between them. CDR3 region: CASSAGGVSYGYTF. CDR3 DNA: TGTGCCAGCAGCGCGGGAGGGGTCTCCTATGGCTACACCTTC.

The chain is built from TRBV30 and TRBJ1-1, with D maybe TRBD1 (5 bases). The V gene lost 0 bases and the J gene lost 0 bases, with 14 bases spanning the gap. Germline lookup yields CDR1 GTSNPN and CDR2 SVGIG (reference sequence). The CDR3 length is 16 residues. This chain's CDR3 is CAWSVKPAGVNTEAFF. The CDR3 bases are TGTGCCTGGAGTGTAAAACCCGCGGGGGTGAACACTGAAGCTTTCTTT.

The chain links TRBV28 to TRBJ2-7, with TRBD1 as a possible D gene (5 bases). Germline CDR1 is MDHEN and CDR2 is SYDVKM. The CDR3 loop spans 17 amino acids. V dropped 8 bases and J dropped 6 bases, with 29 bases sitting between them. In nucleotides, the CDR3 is TGTGCCAGCCGAAACCCCAGACAGATAGCCCGCTCCGCCGAGCAGTACTTC. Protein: CASRNPRQIARSAEQYF.

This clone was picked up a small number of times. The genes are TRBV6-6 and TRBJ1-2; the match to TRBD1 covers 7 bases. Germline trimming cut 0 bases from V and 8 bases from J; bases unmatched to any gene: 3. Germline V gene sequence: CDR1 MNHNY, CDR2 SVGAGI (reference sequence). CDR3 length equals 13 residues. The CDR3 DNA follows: TGTGCCAGCAGTTACTCCTGGGACAGAGGCTACACCTTC. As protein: CASSYSWDRGYTF.

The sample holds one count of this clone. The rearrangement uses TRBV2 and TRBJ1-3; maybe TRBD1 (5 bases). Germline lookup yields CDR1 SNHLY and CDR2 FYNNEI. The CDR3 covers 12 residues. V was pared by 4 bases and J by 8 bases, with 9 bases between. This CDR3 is CASSAGEDTIYF. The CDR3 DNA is TGTGCCAGCAGTGCGGGGGAGGACACCATATATTTT.

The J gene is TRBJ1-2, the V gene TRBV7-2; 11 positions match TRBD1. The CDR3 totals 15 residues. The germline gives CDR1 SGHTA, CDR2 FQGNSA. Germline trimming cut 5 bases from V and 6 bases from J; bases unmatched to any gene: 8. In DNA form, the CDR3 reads TGTGCCAGCAGCCGCGCCGGACAGGGGGCAAATGGCTACACCTTC. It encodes CASSRAGQGANGYTF.

The CDR3 sequence is CASSLGLAGPKGTQYF. CDR3 coding DNA: TGTGCCAGCAGCTTAGGGCTAGCGGGACCCAAAGGGACCCAGTACTTC. This chain links TRBV11-1 with TRBJ2-5; 9 positions agree with TRBD2. The CDR3 extends over 16 amino acids. V trimming: 1 base; J trimming: 7 bases; junction bases outside the gene matches: 10. The V gene's germline CDR1 is SGHAT and CDR2 FQDESV (reference sequence).

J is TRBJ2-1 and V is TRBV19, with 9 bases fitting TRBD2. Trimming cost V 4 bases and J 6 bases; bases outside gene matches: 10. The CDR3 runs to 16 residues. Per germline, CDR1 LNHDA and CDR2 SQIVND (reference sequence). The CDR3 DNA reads TGTGCCAGTAGTAGGGGGGCGGGAGGGACCTTCAATGAGCAGTTCTTC. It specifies CASSRGAGGTFNEQFF.

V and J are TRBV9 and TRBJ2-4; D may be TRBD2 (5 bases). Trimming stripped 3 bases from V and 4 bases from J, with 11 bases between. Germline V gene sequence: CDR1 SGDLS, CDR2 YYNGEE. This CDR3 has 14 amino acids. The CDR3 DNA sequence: TGTGCCAGCAGCGCGGAGGCACGTAAAAACATTCAGTACTTC. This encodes CASSAEARKNIQYF.

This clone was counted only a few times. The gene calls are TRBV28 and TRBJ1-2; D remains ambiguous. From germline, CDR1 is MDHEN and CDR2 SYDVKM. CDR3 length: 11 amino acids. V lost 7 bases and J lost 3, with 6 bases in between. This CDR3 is CASNADYGYTF. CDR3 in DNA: TGTGCCAGCAATGCGGACTATGGCTACACCTTC.

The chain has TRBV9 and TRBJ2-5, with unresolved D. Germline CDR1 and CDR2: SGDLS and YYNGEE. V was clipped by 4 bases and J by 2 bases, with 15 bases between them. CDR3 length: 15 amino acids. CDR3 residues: CASSSDNHRQETQYF. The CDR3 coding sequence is TGTGCCAGCAGCTCAGACAACCATCGGCAAGAGACCCAGTACTTC.

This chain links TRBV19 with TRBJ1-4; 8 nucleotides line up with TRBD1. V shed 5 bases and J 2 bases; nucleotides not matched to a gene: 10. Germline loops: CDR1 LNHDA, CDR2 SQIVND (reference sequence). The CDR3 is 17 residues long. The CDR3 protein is CASSFGQGGTTNEKLFF. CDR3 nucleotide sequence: TGTGCCAGTAGTTTCGGACAGGGAGGTACCACTAATGAAAAACTGTTTTTT. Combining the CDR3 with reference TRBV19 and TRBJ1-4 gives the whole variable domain DGGITQSPKYLFRKEGQNVTLSCEQNLNHDAMYWYRQDPGQGLRLIYYSQIVNDFQKGDIAEGYSVSREKKESFPLTVTSAQKNPTAFYLCASSFGQGGTTNEKLFFGSGTQLSVL.

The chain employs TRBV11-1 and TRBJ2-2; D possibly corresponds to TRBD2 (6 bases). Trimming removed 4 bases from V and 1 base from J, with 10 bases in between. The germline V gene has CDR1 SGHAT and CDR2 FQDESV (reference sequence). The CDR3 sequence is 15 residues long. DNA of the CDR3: TGTGCCAGCAGCTCTTCGACTAGGAACACCGGGGAGCTGTTTTTT. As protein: CASSSSTRNTGELFF.

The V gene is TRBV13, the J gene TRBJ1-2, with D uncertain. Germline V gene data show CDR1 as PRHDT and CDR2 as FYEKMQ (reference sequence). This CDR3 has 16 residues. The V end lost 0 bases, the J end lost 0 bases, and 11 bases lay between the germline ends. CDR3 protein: CASSLGNSQTNYGYTF. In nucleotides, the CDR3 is TGTGCCAGCAGCTTAGGCAACAGCCAAACTAACTATGGCTACACCTTC.

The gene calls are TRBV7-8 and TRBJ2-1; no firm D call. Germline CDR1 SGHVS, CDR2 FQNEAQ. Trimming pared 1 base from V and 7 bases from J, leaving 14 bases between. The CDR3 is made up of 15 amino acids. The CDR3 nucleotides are TGTGCCAGCAGCTTAGATAGTTTACCTCGTAATGAGCAGTTCTTC. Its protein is CASSLDSLPRNEQFF.

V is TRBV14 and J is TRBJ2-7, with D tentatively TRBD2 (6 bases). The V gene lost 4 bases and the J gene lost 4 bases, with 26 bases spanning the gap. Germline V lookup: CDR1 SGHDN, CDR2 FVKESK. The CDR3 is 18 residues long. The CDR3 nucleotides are TGTGCCAGCAGCCCACTCCCCACTAGCCTCCCTATTAATTACGAGCAGTACTTC. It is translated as CASSPLPTSLPINYEQYF.

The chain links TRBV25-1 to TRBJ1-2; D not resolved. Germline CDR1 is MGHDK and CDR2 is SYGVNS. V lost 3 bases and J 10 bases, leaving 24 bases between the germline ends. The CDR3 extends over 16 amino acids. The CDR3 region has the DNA TGTGCCAGCAGTGATCTACCCCTGGGGTTAGCGTTTGACTACACCTTC. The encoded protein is CASSDLPLGLAFDYTF.

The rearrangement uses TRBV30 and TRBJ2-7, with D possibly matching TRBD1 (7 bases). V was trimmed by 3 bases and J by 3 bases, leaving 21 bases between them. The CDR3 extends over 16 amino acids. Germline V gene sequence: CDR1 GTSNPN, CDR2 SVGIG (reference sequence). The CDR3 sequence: CAWRPIQGGFVYEQYF. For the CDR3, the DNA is TGTGCCTGGAGGCCCATCCAGGGGGGCTTTGTCTACGAGCAGTACTTC.

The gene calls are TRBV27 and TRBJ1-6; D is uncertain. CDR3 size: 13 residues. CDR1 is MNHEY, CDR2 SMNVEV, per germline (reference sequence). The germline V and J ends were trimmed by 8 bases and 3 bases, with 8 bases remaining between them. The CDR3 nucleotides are TGTGCCAGCCGGCGGGACTATAATTCACCCCTCCACTTT. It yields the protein CASRRDYNSPLHF.

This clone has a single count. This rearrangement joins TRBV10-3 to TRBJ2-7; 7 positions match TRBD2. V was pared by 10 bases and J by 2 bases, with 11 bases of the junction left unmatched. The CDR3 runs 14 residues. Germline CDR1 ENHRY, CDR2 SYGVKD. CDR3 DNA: TGTGCCAGCGGGGCTAGCGGTTCTCCCTACGAGCAGTACTTC. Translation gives CASGASGSPYEQYF.

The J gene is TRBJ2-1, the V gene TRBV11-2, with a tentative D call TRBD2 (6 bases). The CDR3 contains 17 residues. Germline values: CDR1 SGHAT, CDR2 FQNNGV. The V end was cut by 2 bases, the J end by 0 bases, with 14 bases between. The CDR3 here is CASSLFQAGSSYNEQFF. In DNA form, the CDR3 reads TGTGCCAGCAGCTTATTCCAGGCGGGGTCCTCCTACAATGAGCAGTTCTTC.